This is a list of T cell receptor beta chains from one sample in a study of blood T cell repertoires in COVID-19. Repertoires were generated with immunoSEQ multiplex PCR, while TCRdb's copy carries only in-frame clones and drops some. The sample records over 100,000 clones, about 91% being singletons. The sample consisted of peripheral blood. Receptor source: a human donor in a cohort sampled during active COVID-19. The CDR3 runs from the conserved cysteine through the conserved F or W. Fields, in order: J gene, V gene, D gene, clone size, CDR3 protein, CDR3 DNA. D genes are given only for firm matches. Expanded clones get a size class; other rows say once, few or many, or leave the size out.

TRBJ2-1,TRBV24-1,TRBD2,NA,CATSDFASGRVLSYNEQFF,TGTGCCACCAGTGATTTCGCTAGCGGGAGGGTCCTCTCCTACAATGAGCAGTTCTTC
TRBJ2-1,TRBV9,NA,NA,CASSVGVGASSYNEQFF,TGTGCCAGCAGCGTAGGGGTGGGCGCCAGCTCCTACAATGAGCAGTTCTTC
TRBJ1-6,TRBV6-1,NA,few,CASSERENSPLHF,TGTGCCAGCAGTGAGCGGGAGAATTCACCCCTCCACTTT
TRBJ1-2,TRBV5-1,TRBD1,NA,CASSDGQGGRFYGYTF,TGCGCCAGCAGTGACGGACAGGGGGGGAGATTCTATGGCTACACCTTC
TRBJ1-5,TRBV28,TRBD1,NA,CASRRSGFLTGVNQPQHF,TGTGCCAGCAGAAGATCCGGCTTCCTCACAGGGGTGAATCAGCCCCAGCATTTT
TRBJ2-7,TRBV4-3,NA,NA,CASSQVLTAGFYEQYF,TGCGCCAGCAGCCAAGTGCTTACAGCGGGCTTTTACGAGCAGTACTTC
TRBJ1-2,TRBV19,NA,NA,CASSIVPGNINYGYTF,TGTGCCAGTAGTATAGTCCCCGGGAATATAAACTATGGCTACACCTTC
TRBJ2-6,TRBV7-6,NA,NA,CASSPGPVTSSGANVLTF,TGTGCCAGCAGCCCAGGACCGGTAACTAGCTCTGGGGCCAACGTCCTGACTTTC
TRBJ2-2,TRBV7-8,NA,NA,CASSHLRTGELFF,TGTGCCAGCAGCCATCTTCGCACCGGGGAGCTGTTTTTT
TRBJ2-4,TRBV3-1/TRBV3-2,TRBD2,NA,CASSPLPGLAELIQYF,TGTGCCAGCAGCCCATTACCGGGACTAGCGGAGCTGATTCAGTACTTC
TRBJ2-3,TRBV14,TRBD2,NA,CASSLAKRGRADTQYF,TGTGCCAGCAGCCTCGCTAAGCGGGGGCGGGCAGATACGCAGTATTTT
TRBJ2-7,TRBV5-8,NA,NA,CASSLAEQYF,TGTGCCAGCAGCTTAGCAGAGCAGTACTTC
TRBJ2-3,TRBV21-1,NA,once,CASSKVCCHWTGGTDTQYF,TGTGCCAGCAGCAAAGTATGCTGTCACTGGACAGGGGGCACAGATACGCAGTATTTT
TRBJ1-1,TRBV5-4,NA,NA,CASSRGYMNTEAFF,TGTGCCAGCAGCCGCGGATACATGAACACTGAAGCTTTCTTT
TRBJ2-3,TRBV11-2,TRBD2,few,CASSSGGGRTDTQYF,TGTGCCAGCAGCTCCGGGGGGGGCCGCACAGATACGCAGTATTTT
TRBJ2-5,TRBV5-1,NA,few,CASSLAGGGEETQYF,TGCGCCAGCAGCTTGGCCGGGGGAGGAGAAGAGACCCAGTACTTC
TRBJ2-2,TRBV6-5,NA,NA,CASSRGRVNTGELFF,TGTGCCAGCAGCAGGGGACGGGTTAACACCGGGGAGCTGTTTTTT
TRBJ2-3,TRBV5-1,TRBD2,NA,CASSSGTSGPFTDTQYF,TGCGCCAGCAGCTCCGGGACTAGCGGCCCATTCACAGATACGCAGTATTTT
TRBJ2-1,TRBV7-9,NA,NA,CASSLGQRLSNEQFF,TGTGCCAGCAGCTTAGGACAGAGATTATCGAATGAGCAGTTCTTC
TRBJ2-3,TRBV5-1,NA,NA,CASSLLGWRTDTQYF,TGCGCCAGCAGCTTGCTTGGCTGGCGCACAGATACGCAGTATTTT
TRBJ1-1,TRBV7-9,NA,NA,CASSFGGNEAFF,TGTGCCAGCAGCTTTGGGGGGAATGAAGCTTTCTTT
TRBJ2-2,TRBV7-8,TRBD1,NA,CASRWDRNTGELFF,TGTGCCAGCAGATGGGACAGGAACACCGGGGAGCTGTTTTTT
TRBJ2-7,TRBV6-5,TRBD2,NA,CASSYSMAGGLYEQYF,TGTGCCAGCAGTTACTCGATGGCGGGAGGCTTATACGAGCAGTACTTC
TRBJ2-1,TRBV7-8,NA,NA,CAPGRLLDEQFF,TGTGCCCCCGGAAGACTTTTGGATGAGCAGTTCTTC
TRBJ1-2,TRBV30,TRBD1,NA,CAWRRDRVYGYTF,TGTGCCTGGAGGAGGGACAGGGTCTATGGCTACACCTTC
TRBJ2-7,TRBV12-3/TRBV12-4,NA,NA,CASSFAPVEQYF,TGTGCCAGCAGTTTCGCGCCGGTCGAGCAGTACTTC
TRBJ1-2,TRBV4-3,NA,NA,CASSQAGQLRSHGYTF,TGCGCCAGCAGCCAAGCTGGACAGCTGCGTTCTCATGGCTACACCTTC
TRBJ2-2,TRBV19,TRBD1,NA,CASSMQTGLVNTGELFF,TGTGCCAGTAGTATGCAGACAGGGCTGGTGAACACCGGGGAGCTGTTTTTT
TRBJ2-7,TRBV7-2,NA,once,CASSLTTLTYEQYF,TGTGCCAGCAGCTTGACTACCTTAACCTACGAGCAGTACTTC
TRBJ2-5,TRBV11-2,NA,NA,CASSFYTAGQTQYF,TGTGCCAGCAGCTTCTATACGGCAGGGCAGACCCAGTACTTC
TRBJ1-1,TRBV19,NA,NA,CASSIARYTEAFF,TGTGCCAGTAGTATAGCCAGGTACACTGAAGCTTTCTTT
TRBJ2-7,TRBV4-3,TRBD2,NA,CASSQEIASGSNEQYF,TGCGCCAGCAGCCAAGAAATTGCTAGCGGGAGTAACGAGCAGTACTTC
TRBJ1-2,TRBV11-2,NA,NA,CASSPPGDYYGYTF,TGTGCCAGCAGCCCCCCCGGGGACTACTATGGCTACACCTTC
TRBJ2-7,TRBV4-3,TRBD1,NA,CASSPRQGGDEQYF,TGCGCCAGCAGCCCAAGACAGGGGGGGGACGAGCAGTACTTC
TRBJ1-2,TRBV6-1,NA,NA,CASSEGGGRSGYTF,TGTGCCAGCAGTGAAGGGGGAGGACGGAGCGGCTACACCTTC
TRBJ2-7,TRBV4-3,NA,once,CASSQGSGTSFPYEQYF,TGCGCCAGCAGCCAAGGTTCCGGGACTTCTTTTCCCTACGAGCAGTACTTC
TRBJ2-7,TRBV7-6,TRBD2,NA,CASTTDTGTSSYEQYF,TGTGCCAGCACCACAGATACCGGGACTAGTAGCTACGAGCAGTACTTC
TRBJ2-7,TRBV9,TRBD2,once,CASSVGAGVSYEQYF,TGTGCCAGCAGCGTAGGGGCGGGAGTCTCCTACGAGCAGTACTTC